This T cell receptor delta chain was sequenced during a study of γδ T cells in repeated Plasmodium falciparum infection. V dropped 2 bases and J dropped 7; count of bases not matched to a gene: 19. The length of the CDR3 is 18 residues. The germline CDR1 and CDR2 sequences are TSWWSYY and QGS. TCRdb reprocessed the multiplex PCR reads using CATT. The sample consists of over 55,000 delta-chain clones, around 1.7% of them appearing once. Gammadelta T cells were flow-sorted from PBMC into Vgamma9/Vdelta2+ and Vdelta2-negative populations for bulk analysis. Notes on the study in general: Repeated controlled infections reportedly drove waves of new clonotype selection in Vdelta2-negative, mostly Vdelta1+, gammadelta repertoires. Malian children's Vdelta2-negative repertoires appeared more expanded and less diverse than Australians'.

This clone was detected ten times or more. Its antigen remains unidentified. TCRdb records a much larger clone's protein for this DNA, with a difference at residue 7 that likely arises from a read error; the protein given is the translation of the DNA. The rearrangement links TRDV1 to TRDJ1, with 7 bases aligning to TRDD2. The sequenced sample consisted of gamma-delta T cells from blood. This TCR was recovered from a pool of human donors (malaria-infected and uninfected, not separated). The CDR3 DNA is TGTGCTCTTGGGGAAGCCTCCTTCCTCGACGGGAGAGGGGGTAAACTCATCTTT. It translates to CALGEASFLDGRGGKLIF.